Listed below are T cell receptor beta chains from one sample, sequenced in a study of cytomegalovirus exposure and HLA in healthy donors. Using immunoSEQ multiplex PCR, the repertoire was profiled, and TCRdb retains in-frame clones only, with some absent. The sample has more than 100,000 clones; approximately 71% are singletons. Sequencing input: PBMCs. Receptor source: a woman in her fifties or sixties in good health and CMV-seronegative. The conserved cysteine and the conserved F or W are not part of the CDR3 here. A D gene is named only where the DNA matches it firmly.

TRBD1 | TRBJ2-1 | TRBV28 | ASSRYGTGYNEQF
TRBD1 | TRBJ2-7 | TRBV10-3 | AISESTGAYYEQY
NA | TRBJ1-3 | TRBV7-9 | ASSLGAGQGRNTIY
TRBD2 | TRBJ2-1 | TRBV6-1 | ASHPGLAGGVEF
NA | TRBJ1-1 | TRBV27 | ASSRLGTTNTEAF
NA | TRBJ1-1 | TRBV18 | ASSPEGPSTEAF
NA | TRBJ1-2 | TRBV10-1 | ASSESGGYGYT
TRBD2 | TRBJ2-3 | TRBV19 | ASSSLDGLAGGPTLNTQY
NA | TRBJ2-3 | TRBV7-2 | ASSLVGIGDTQY
TRBD1 | TRBJ1-1 | TRBV11-3 | ASSFRGSNTEAF
TRBD1 | TRBJ1-1 | TRBV6-1 | ASSRQGATEAF
NA | TRBJ2-1 | TRBV6-1 | ASSDFGVAYNEQF
NA | TRBJ1-1 | TRBV7-8 | ASSLGPITKDTEAF
NA | TRBJ1-4 | TRBV28 | ASREGNEKLF
NA | TRBJ2-3 | TRBV2 | ASSGSGSDTQY
NA | TRBJ2-7 | TRBV7-3 | ASSLGPRYEQY
NA | TRBJ1-4 | TRBV28 | ASSTTGTLNEKLF
TRBD1 | TRBJ1-1 | TRBV5-1 | ASSLKEGALLPEAF
NA | TRBJ1-2 | TRBV5-1 | ASSLVGGAVGYT
NA | TRBJ2-3 | TRBV7-2 | ASSPWDLFGGDTQY
NA | TRBJ2-1 | TRBV11-2 | ASSDGRYYNEQF
NA | TRBJ1-1 | TRBV5-1 | ASSLTVNTEAF
NA | TRBJ1-2 | TRBV28 | ASSLGGKLYGYT
TRBD1 | TRBJ1-1 | TRBV28 | ASTRTGPGNTEAF
TRBD1 | TRBJ1-5 | TRBV6-5 | ASSYRGAGGGQPQH
TRBD2 | TRBJ2-7 | TRBV7-7 | ASSLAASGIGEQY
NA | TRBJ1-2 | TRBV5-1 | ASSRTYGSYGYT
NA | TRBJ2-1 | TRBV7-9 | ASSLQGGNEQF
TRBD1 | TRBJ1-5 | TRBV7-9 | ASSRQGKFPNQPQH
TRBD2 | TRBJ2-3 | TRBV7-9 | ASRAPTSGATDTQY
NA | TRBJ1-2 | TRBV6-5 | ASSRGHQADYGYT
NA | TRBJ2-1 | TRBV7-9 | ASSLIVNEQF
NA | TRBJ1-1 | TRBV5-1 | ASSLAGEGIGTEAF
NA | TRBJ1-2 | TRBV27 | ASSPGLYGANYGYT
TRBD1 | TRBJ1-2 | TRBV6-5 | ASSHDRANYGYT
TRBD2 | TRBJ2-7 | TRBV5-1 | ATVASGRASYEQY
NA | TRBJ1-1 | TRBV19 | ASSIRNRVTEAF
TRBD1 | TRBJ1-5 | TRBV2 | ASSDRGMNQPQH
TRBD1 | TRBJ1-2 | TRBV19 | ASRSQRQGGSYT
NA | TRBJ1-1 | TRBV5-6 | ASSFFQGRDTEAF
NA | TRBJ2-2 | TRBV5-1 | ASSFDSRTNTGELF
TRBD1 | TRBJ1-1 | TRBV7-8 | ASSIGQGATEAF
TRBD1 | TRBJ2-1 | TRBV6-5 | ASRRTGQGGWRQF
TRBD1 | TRBJ1-1 | TRBV5-1 | ASSLDRTNTEAF
NA | TRBJ1-4 | TRBV15 | ATSREGWEDEKLF
TRBD1 | TRBJ2-2 | TRBV9 | ASSPPLGNTGGSRSGELF
NA | TRBJ2-5 | TRBV7-9 | ASSSDPSGVRETQY
NA | TRBJ1-1 | TRBV30 | AWSLGGTEAF
TRBD1 | TRBJ2-7 | TRBV27 | ASSLGTGEQY
NA | TRBJ1-5 | TRBV7-8 | ASSDIDRNQPQH
NA | TRBJ2-3 | TRBV7-9 | ASSLSQAGDTQY
NA | TRBJ1-6 | TRBV5-6 | ASSFGGRASMNSPLH
TRBD1 | TRBJ1-3 | TRBV28 | ASGAGQGGWNTIY